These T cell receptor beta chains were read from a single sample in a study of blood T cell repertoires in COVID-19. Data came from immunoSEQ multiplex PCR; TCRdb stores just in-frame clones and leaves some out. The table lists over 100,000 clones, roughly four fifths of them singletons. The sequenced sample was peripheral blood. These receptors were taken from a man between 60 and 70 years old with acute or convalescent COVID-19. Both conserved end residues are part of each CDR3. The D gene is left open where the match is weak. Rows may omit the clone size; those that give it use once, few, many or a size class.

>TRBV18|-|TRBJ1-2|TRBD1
TGTGCCAGCTCACAACTTCCGACAGGGAGCAACTATGGCTACACCTTC
CASSQLPTGSNYGYTF
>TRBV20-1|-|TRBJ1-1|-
TGCAGTGCCCAATACACGGAAGCTTTCTTT
CSAQYTEAFF
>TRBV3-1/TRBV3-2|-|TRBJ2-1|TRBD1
TGTGCCAGCAGCTACCGGGACAGCTACAATGAGCAGTTCTTC
CASSYRDSYNEQFF
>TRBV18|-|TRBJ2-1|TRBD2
TGTGCCAGCTCACCGGGAGGGTCCGAGCAGTTCTTC
CASSPGGSEQFF
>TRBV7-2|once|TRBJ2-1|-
TGTGCCAGCAGCTTAGAGGTGCGGGGTAATGAGCAGTTCTTC
CASSLEVRGNEQFF
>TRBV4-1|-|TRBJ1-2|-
TGCGCCAGCAGCCAGGTCGGGGGGCTCTATGGCTACACCTTC
CASSQVGGLYGYTF
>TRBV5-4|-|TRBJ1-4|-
TGTGCCAGCAGCACCGGGAAACGAGAGGAAAAACTGTTTTTT
CASSTGKREEKLFF
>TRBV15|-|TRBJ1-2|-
TGTGCCACCAGCGTCCAGGGCCGAGCTAACTATGGCTACACCTTC
CATSVQGRANYGYTF
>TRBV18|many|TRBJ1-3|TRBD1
TGTGCCAGCTCACCCGGGACAGGGGGTTTTTCTGGAAACACCATATATTTT
CASSPGTGGFSGNTIYF
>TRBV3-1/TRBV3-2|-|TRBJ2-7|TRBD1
TGTGCCAGCAGCCAAGAACGGGGACAGGCTGTATACGAGCAGTACTTC
CASSQERGQAVYEQYF
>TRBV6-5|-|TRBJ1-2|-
TGTGCCAGCAGTTACGAGAACTATGGCTACACCTTC
CASSYENYGYTF
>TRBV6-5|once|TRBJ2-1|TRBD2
TGTGCCAGCAGGGGCGGGAGGAATCGCTACAATGAGCAGTTCTTC
CASRGGRNRYNEQFF
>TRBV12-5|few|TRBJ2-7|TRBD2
TGTGCTAGTGGTTTGGGACTAGCGGAGCAGTACTTC
CASGLGLAEQYF
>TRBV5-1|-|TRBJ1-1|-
TGCGCCAGCAGCTATACAGTGAACACTGAAGCTTTCTTT
CASSYTVNTEAFF
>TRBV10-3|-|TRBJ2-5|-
TGTGCCATCAGCGAGGGGACTTCCCAAGAGACCCAGTACTTC
CAISEGTSQETQYF
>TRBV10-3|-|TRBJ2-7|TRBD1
TGTGCCATCAGTGACCGGGGACAGGGTTACGAGCAGTACTTC
CAISDRGQGYEQYF
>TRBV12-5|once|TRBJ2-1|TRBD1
TGTGCTAGCTTGCCCGGGACAGGGGGCGGGGAGCAGTTCTTC
CASLPGTGGGEQFF
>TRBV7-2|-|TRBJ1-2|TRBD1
TGTGCCAGCAGCTTAGTCTGGACAGGGGGCTATGGCTACACCTTC
CASSLVWTGGYGYTF
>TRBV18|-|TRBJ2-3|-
TGTGCCAGCTCACCCGCGGATACGCAGTATTTT
CASSPADTQYF
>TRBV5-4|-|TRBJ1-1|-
TGTGCCAGCAGCTTGGGCGGGGGGCTGAACACTGAAGCTTTCTTT
CASSLGGGLNTEAFF
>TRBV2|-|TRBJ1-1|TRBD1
TGTGCCAGCAGTCGAGGGGGCATGGGCACTGAAGCTTTCTTT
CASSRGGMGTEAFF
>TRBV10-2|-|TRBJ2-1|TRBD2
TGCGCCAGCAGTGATACGGGGGGGAGTCGGTCCTACAATGAGCAGTTCTTC
CASSDTGGSRSYNEQFF
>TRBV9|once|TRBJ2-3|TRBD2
TGTGCCAGCAGCGTAGAGGGACTAGCGGACTTGCCAGATACGCAGTATTTT
CASSVEGLADLPDTQYF
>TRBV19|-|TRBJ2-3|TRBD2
TGTGCCAGTAGTAGACCCGCGGGAGAAAGCACAGATACGCAGTATTTT
CASSRPAGESTDTQYF
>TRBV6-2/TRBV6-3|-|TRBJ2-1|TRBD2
TGTGCCAGCAGTTTTAGCGGGAGAAGGAGTGAGCAGTTCTTC
CASSFSGRRSEQFF
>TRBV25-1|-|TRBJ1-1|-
TGTGCCAGCAGTGCAGGTTTGAACACTGAAGCTTTCTTT
CASSAGLNTEAFF
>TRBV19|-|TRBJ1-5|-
TGTGCCAGTAGTACCCGGGATTCTACGTCATTCTATCAGCCCCAGCATTTT
CASSTRDSTSFYQPQHF
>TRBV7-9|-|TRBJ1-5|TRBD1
TGTGCCAGCAGCCTCGGACAGGATCAGCCCCAGCATTTT
CASSLGQDQPQHF
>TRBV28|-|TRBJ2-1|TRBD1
TGTGCCAGCAGTTTTAGGGGGCTCTCCTACAATGAGCAGTTCTTC
CASSFRGLSYNEQFF
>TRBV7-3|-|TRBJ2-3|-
TGTGCCAGCAGCGACGGGGGGCCTAGCACAGATACGCAGTATTTT
CASSDGGPSTDTQYF
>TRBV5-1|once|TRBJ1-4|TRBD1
TGCGCCAGCAGCCCGCAGGGGGCAGCTAATGAAAAACTGTTTTTT
CASSPQGAANEKLFF
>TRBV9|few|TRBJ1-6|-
TGTGCCAGCAGCGTACCACGCGGGGACGGGAATTCACCCCTCCACTTT
CASSVPRGDGNSPLHF
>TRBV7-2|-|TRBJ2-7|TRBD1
TGTGCCAGCAGCACCCTGACAGGGGTGTACGAGCAGTACTTC
CASSTLTGVYEQYF
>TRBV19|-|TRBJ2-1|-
TGTGCCAGTAGTATCGGGCTGCGGGACAGTTACAATGAGCAGTTCTTC
CASSIGLRDSYNEQFF
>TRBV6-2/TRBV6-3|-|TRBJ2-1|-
TGTGCCAGCAGCACCACTCAGGGAAACAATGAGCAGTTCTTC
CASSTTQGNNEQFF
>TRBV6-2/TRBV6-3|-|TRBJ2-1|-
TGTGCCAGCAGTCCCCACTCAGGGGGGCCCAATGAGCAGTTCTTC
CASSPHSGGPNEQFF
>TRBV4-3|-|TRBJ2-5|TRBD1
TGCGCCAGCAGCCAGCAGGGGGTAGAGACCCAGTACTTC
CASSQQGVETQYF
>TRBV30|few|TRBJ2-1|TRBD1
TGTGCCTGGGATGTGACAGGGGTCAATGAGCAGTTCTTC
CAWDVTGVNEQFF
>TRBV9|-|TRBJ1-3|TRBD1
TGTGCCAGCAGTCGCTCGACAGGGCCAGGAAACACCATATATTTT
CASSRSTGPGNTIYF
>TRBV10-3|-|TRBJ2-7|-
TGTGCCATCAGTGAGTCCGCCGGCGAGCAGTACTTC
CAISESAGEQYF
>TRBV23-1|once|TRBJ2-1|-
TGCGCCAGCAGTCAAAGAGGGAGCTCCTACAATGAGCAGTTCTTC
CASSQRGSSYNEQFF
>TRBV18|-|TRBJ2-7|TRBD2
TGTGCCAGCTACGAAGCGGGGGGCACCTACGAGCAGTACTTC
CASYEAGGTYEQYF
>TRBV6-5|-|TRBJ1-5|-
TGTGCCAGCAGTTACTCTCGCAGGCAGCCCCAGCATTTT
CASSYSRRQPQHF
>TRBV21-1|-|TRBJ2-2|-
TGTGCCAGCGTCAGACCCACCGGGATCCGGAGTTGCGGCACCGGGGAGCTGTTTTTT
CASVRPTGIRSCGTGELFF
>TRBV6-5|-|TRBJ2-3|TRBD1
TGTGCCAGCAGTTCCATCCGGGACAGGGAAACAGATACGCAGTATTTT
CASSSIRDRETDTQYF
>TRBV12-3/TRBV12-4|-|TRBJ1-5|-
TGTGCCAGCAGTTTACAACGGAATCAGCCCCAGCATTTT
CASSLQRNQPQHF
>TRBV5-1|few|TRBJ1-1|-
TGCGCCAGCAGCCTACCGACAGGCTTGAACACTGAAGCTTTCTTT
CASSLPTGLNTEAFF